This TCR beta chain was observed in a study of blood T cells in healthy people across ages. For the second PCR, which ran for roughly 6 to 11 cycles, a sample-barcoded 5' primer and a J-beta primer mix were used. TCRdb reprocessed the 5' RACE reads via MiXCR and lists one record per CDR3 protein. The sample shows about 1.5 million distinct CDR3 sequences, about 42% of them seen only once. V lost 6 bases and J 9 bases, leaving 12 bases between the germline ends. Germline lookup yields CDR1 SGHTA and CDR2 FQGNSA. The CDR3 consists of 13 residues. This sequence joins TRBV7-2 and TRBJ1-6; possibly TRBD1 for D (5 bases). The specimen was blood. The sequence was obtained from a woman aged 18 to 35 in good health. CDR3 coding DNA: TGTGCCAGCAGGGGGGAGGGTTCTTCACCCCTCCACTTT. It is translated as CASRGEGSSPLHF.